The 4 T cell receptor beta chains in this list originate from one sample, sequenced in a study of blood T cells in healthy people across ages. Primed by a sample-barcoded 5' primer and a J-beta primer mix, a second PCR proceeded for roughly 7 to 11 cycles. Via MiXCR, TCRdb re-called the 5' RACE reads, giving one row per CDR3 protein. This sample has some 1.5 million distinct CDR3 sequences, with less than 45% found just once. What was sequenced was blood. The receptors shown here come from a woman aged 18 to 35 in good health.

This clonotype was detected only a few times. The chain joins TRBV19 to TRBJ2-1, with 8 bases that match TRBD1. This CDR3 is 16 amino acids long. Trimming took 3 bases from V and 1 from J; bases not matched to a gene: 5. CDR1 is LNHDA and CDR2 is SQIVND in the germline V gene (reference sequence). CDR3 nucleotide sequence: TGTGCCAGTAGTATGAGTGGACAGGGATCCTACAATGAGCAGTTCTTC. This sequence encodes CASSMSGQGSYNEQFF. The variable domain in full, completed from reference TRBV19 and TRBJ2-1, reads DGGITQSPKYLFRKEGQNVTLSCEQNLNHDAMYWYRQDPGQGLRLIYYSQIVNDFQKGDIAEGYSVSREKKESFPLTVTSAQKNPTAFYLCASSMSGQGSYNEQFFGPGTRLTVL.

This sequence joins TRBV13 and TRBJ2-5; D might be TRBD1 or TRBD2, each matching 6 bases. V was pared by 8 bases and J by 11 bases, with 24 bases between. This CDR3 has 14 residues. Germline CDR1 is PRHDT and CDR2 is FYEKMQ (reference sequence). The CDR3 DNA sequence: TGTGCCAGCGAAGGGGGGATTTGGGGCGGTGAGCAGTACTTC. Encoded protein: CASEGGIWGGEQYF.

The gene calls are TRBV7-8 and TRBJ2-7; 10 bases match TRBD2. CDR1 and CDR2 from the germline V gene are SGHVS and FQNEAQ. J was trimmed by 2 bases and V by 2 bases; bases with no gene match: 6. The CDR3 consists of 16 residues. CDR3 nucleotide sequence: TGTGCCAGCAGCTTAAACTCGGGACTAGCGACCTACGAGCAGTACTTC. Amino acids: CASSLNSGLATYEQYF. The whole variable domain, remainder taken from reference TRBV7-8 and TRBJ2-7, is GAGVSQSPRYKVAKRGQDVALRCDPISGHVSLFWYQQALGQGPEFLTYFQNEAQLDKSGLPSDRFFAERPEGSVSTLKIQRTQQEDSAVYLCASSLNSGLATYEQYFGPGTRLTVT.

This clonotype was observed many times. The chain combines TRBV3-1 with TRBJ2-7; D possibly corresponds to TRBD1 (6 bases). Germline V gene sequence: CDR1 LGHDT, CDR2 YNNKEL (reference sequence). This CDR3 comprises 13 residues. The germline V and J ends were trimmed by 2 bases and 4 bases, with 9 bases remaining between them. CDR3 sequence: CASSQRTAYEQYF. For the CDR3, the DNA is TGTGCCAGCAGCCAAAGGACAGCTTACGAGCAGTACTTC.